Reported below is one T cell receptor beta chain. What antigen it recognizes has not been identified. No base quality information exists; no much larger clone differs at one position. These data originate in a study of T-cell memory formation after mild COVID-19 (dated by TCRdb to the early 2020s). With regard to the full study: Most TCR sequence clusters were specific to one of the two donors. In a couple of donors, T-cell clones that expanded and contracted after mild COVID-19 were followed by sequencing TCRalpha and TCRbeta repertoires longitudinally. Two young, previously healthy adult volunteers made up the cohort, one male and one female.

PBMCs were isolated by Ficoll-Paque density gradient centrifugation. Taken from the germline V gene (reference sequence), the CDR1 and CDR2 loops are SGHNT and YYREEE. Ends trimmed: V by 4 bases, J by 4 bases; bases unmatched to a gene: 6. The CDR3 sequence holds 17 residues, the cysteine and phenylalanine included. Only the CDR3 portion is preserved as DNA: 51 bases, with reading frame beginning at the first base. The data were produced on an Illumina NovaSeq 6000. TCRalpha and TCRbeta cDNA libraries were built by 5'RACE with constant-segment primers, adding sample barcodes and unique molecular identifiers. Trizol reagent was used to extract RNA from every sample. Library amplification was performed in two PCR steps, and a second sample barcode and Illumina TruSeq adapters were introduced in the second step. Sequencing of libraries was performed on an Illumina NovaSeq with 2 x 150 bp paired-end reads. In the paper's pipeline: Reads were demultiplexed and collapsed into UMI-guided consensus sequences with migec v1.2.7. With mixcr v2.1.11, UMI consensuses were aligned to TRA and TRB V and J templates and assembled into clonotypes. Clonotypes were classified as expanded or contracted when called significant by both edgeR and NoisET, with noise models trained on biological replicates. edgeR calls used a false discovery rate-adjusted p below 0.01 and a log2 fold-change threshold of 1. As an exploratory analysis of dynamics, max-normalized trajectories of the 1000 most abundant clonotypes were examined by PCA with hierarchical clustering. Each responding clone was given a CD4 or CD8 phenotype based on the CD4+ and CD8+ repertoires, which had been sequenced separately. Through fastp at Q25 and MiXCR, TCRdb rebuilt clones from the public reads, retaining in-frame beta chains. Every distinct CDR3 protein forms one entry, paired with its most common genes and DNA. The V and J calls, along with clone size, are taken from TCRdb and not from the paper's own processing. This sample has about 16,000 distinct CDR3 sequences in its table, and approximately 20% of those were observed once. The leading ten clones occupy approximately 56% of the sample.

Paper-wide results and their limitations: Some responding clones were detected in pre-infection memory, which suggested that pre-existing cross-reactive memory T cells had joined the SARS-CoV-2 response. From day 15 to 85, contracting clones showed balanced CD4/CD8 phenotypes, whereas a second wave of clones that expanded from day 15 to 37 leaned towards CD4+. Whether the second-wave clones peaking on day 37 were SARS-CoV-2 specific was not confirmed. Contracting CD4+ clones were found mainly in CM and EM memory subsets, while CD8+ clones were enriched in EMRA. The study included only a couple of mild cases, and larger cohorts that include severe cases with pre-infection samples were judged to be necessary.

The chain employs TRBV5-4 and TRBJ2-2; TRBD2 agrees with 14 junctional bases. This sequence originates from a man aged 18-30 years who had mild COVID-19 (a few samples of this study predate the infection). The sample titles of this study are shuffled in the database, so cell type and time point are left out; the donor was told from shared clones. The sequenced sample was PBMCs or a T cell subset sorted from them (not recorded which). Here the CDR3 is given as CASSPGLAGDTTGELFF. The DNA sequence follows: TGTGCCAGCAGCCCGGGACTAGCGGGGGACACCACCGGGGAGCTGTTTTTT.